The entry below gives a single T cell receptor (beta chain) sequence along with its context. Antigen unknown. Some clones are missing from TCRdb's copy, which holds only in-frame ones; the method was immunoSEQ multiplex PCR. The sample records hundreds of thousands of clones, roughly 77% being singletons. These data are taken from a study of shared clonotypes between healthy human individuals. Whole-study results and caveats: How much donors shared clonotypes was expected to be affected by sequencing depth.

Deletions cut 3 bases from V and 0 bases from J, with 11 bases between. The germline V gene encodes CDR1 LGHNA and CDR2 YSLEER. There are 15 residues in the CDR3. The sequence derives from a woman in her thirties or forties in good health. Some clones in this sample may be carry-over from other donors' samples. The J gene is TRBJ1-2, the V gene TRBV4-3; D might be TRBD1 (6 bases). Sequenced: PBMCs. As DNA, the CDR3 is TGCGCCAGCAGCCACTCGAGACAGGCTAACTATGGCTACACCTTC. Protein: CASSHSRQANYGYTF.